This T cell receptor (beta chain) comes out of a study of patients and donors after allogeneic stem cell transplantation. This clonotype was observed a few times. TCRdb passed the RT-PCR reads through MiXCR, listing each CDR3 protein once. The sample contains hundreds of thousands of distinct CDR3 sequences, 16% of which appear only once. CDR3 length: 13 residues. Germline CDR1 reads SGHRS; CDR2 reads YFSETQ. The trim removed 4 bases at V and 10 bases at J, leaving 10 bases unmatched. This receptor was obtained from a human donor who was either an allogeneic HSCT recipient or a stem cell or donor lymphocyte infusion donor (not recorded which). It is not recorded whose cells these are; they may come from a transplant donor. The rearrangement joins TRBV5-1 to TRBJ1-2; 7 positions match TRBD1. Sequenced sample: blood, either unsorted or a sorted T cell fraction (not recorded which). This chain's CDR3 is CASSLLRTGSYTF. CDR3 in DNA: TGCGCCAGCAGCCTTCTTAGGACAGGTTCCTACACCTTC.